This passage covers 5 T cell receptor beta chains from one sample sequenced in a study of cytomegalovirus exposure and HLA in healthy donors. Primers included in the PCR were 60 Vbeta and 13 Jbeta primers. Profiling relied on immunoSEQ multiplex PCR, and the TCRdb table lists in-frame clones only, not all of them. The sample shows under 150,000 clones, around 78% of them seen only once. Sequencing was performed on PBMCs. The source of these receptors is a woman aged 30 to 39 in good health and CMV-seropositive.

The rearrangement links TRBV11-2 to TRBJ2-5; 13 bases fit TRBD2. The CDR3 is 16 residues long. The ends lost 4 bases at V and 5 bases at J; junction bases unmatched: 7. The V gene's germline CDR1 is SGHAT and CDR2 FQNNGV. CDR3 sequence: CASSSWTSGGGETQYF. CDR3 sequence (DNA): TGTGCCAGCAGCTCCTGGACTAGCGGGGGCGGGGAGACCCAGTACTTC.

The V and J genes are TRBV2 and TRBJ1-2, with TRBD1 as a possible D gene (5 bases). The CDR3 extends over 13 amino acids. Germline V gives CDR1 SNHLY, CDR2 FYNNEI. V shed 4 bases and J shed 5 bases, with 11 bases lying between them. The CDR3 DNA sequence: TGTGCCAGCAGTGTTAGCGGGGGGTATGGCTACACCTTC. Amino acid sequence: CASSVSGGYGYTF.

This rearrangement joins TRBV14 to TRBJ2-7; the D gene is possibly TRBD1 (6 bases). Germline CDR1 and CDR2: SGHDN and FVKESK. The CDR3 has 16 residues. The germline V and J ends were trimmed by 2 bases and 7 bases, with 21 bases remaining between them. The CDR3 coding sequence is TGTGCCAGCAGCCAACCCCGAGAAGACAGGCCGGGGGAGCAGTACTTC. This gives the protein CASSQPREDRPGEQYF.

This clone has only a few counts. The CDR3 DNA sequence: TGTGCCAGCAGTTACGTGTCGGGAAGCTCCTACGAGCAGTACTTC. Translating gives CASSYVSGSSYEQYF. This sequence joins TRBV6-5 and TRBJ2-7; maybe TRBD2 (5 bases). This CDR3 region has 15 residues. V lost 2 bases and J lost 0, with 11 bases in between. Germline CDR1 and CDR2: MNHEY and SVGAGI.

The chain links TRBV4-3 to TRBJ2-5; D ambiguous. Germline-derived CDR1 and CDR2 are LGHNA and YSLEER. V lost 3 bases, J lost 4 bases, and 12 bases lay in between. This CDR3 spans 14 amino acids. CDR3 loop: CASSQLGVVETQYF. The CDR3 DNA reads TGCGCCAGCAGCCAGTTAGGAGTGGTAGAGACCCAGTACTTC.